This passage covers 28 T cell receptor beta chains from one sample sequenced in a study of shared clonotypes between healthy human individuals. TCRdb's copy holds only in-frame clones and misses some; the assay was immunoSEQ multiplex PCR. The sample lists millions of clones; over 85% were seen once. Sequenced sample: naive CD4+ T cells sorted from blood. Noted subset: CD45RA+ positively selected. The receptors were gathered from a man in his late teens or twenties in good health.

This chain joins TRBV5-1 and TRBJ2-3; D may be TRBD2 (6 bases). This CDR3 has 15 amino acids. With 7 bases removed from V and 1 base from J, the gap between germline ends came to 16 bases. The germline CDR1 and CDR2 sequences are SGHRS and YFSETQ. The CDR3: CASALGRGGTDTQYF. CDR3 bases: TGCGCCAGCGCTCTCGGGCGGGGAGGCACAGATACGCAGTATTTT. Variable domain in full (rest from reference TRBV5-1 and TRBJ2-3): KAGVTQTPRYLIKTRGQQVTLSCSPISGHRSVSWYQQTPGQGLQFLFEYFSETQRNKGNFPGRFSGRQFSNSRSEMNVSTLELGDSALYLCASALGRGGTDTQYFGPGTRLTVL.

In this sample, this clone turned up once. The genes are TRBV28 and TRBJ2-5; 12 nucleotides match TRBD2. The germline V gene has CDR1 MDHEN and CDR2 SYDVKM. The CDR3 is 16 residues long. V shed 4 bases and J 1 base; nucleotides not matched to a gene: 4. CDR3 loop: CASSSTSGGPQETQYF. The CDR3 nucleotides read TGTGCCAGCAGTTCCACTAGCGGGGGGCCCCAAGAGACCCAGTACTTC.

The genes are TRBV15 and TRBJ2-5; D uncertain. V lost 0 bases to trimming and J lost 1 base, with 6 bases between them. CDR3 length equals 14 residues. CDR1 is LNHNV, CDR2 YYDKDF, per germline (reference sequence). This CDR3 reads CATSRETPQETQYF. The DNA of the CDR3 is TGTGCCACCAGCAGAGAGACACCCCAAGAGACCCAGTACTTC.

The V call is TRBV27, the J call TRBJ1-2, with D possibly being TRBD1 (5 bases). Germline V gene sequence: CDR1 MNHEY, CDR2 SMNVEV (reference sequence). The CDR3 loop spans 15 amino acids. V lost 3 bases, J lost 7 bases, and 18 bases lay in between. The CDR3 bases are TGTGCCAGCAGTTTTATCGGCAGGGAGAGTCTTGGCTACACCTTC. Its protein product is CASSFIGRESLGYTF.

The chain carries TRBV19 and TRBJ1-4; 7 nucleotides agree with TRBD1. The CDR3 is 15 amino acids. V lost 6 bases to trimming and J lost 6 bases; unmatched junction nucleotides: 10. Germline CDR1 and CDR2: LNHDA and SQIVND (reference sequence). The CDR3 reads CASSDRAASHEKLFF. CDR3 DNA: TGTGCCAGTAGCGACAGGGCGGCCTCCCATGAAAAACTGTTTTTT.

The rearrangement joins TRBV11-2 to TRBJ2-3, with D tentatively TRBD2 (7 bases). Trimming removed 3 bases at V and 10 bases at J, with 14 bases between. The CDR3 covers 13 residues. Germline CDR1 and CDR2: SGHAT and FQNNGV. The CDR3 DNA reads as TGTGCCAGCAGCTTCCCCGGGGGGCTGGCGCAGTATTTT. Translated: CASSFPGGLAQYF.

A word on this clone: One end of the junction fails to match germline, which may point to a read error. This rearrangement joins TRBV7-7 to TRBJ2-3, with TRBD2 matching over 7 bases. From germline, CDR1 is SSHAT and CDR2 FNYEAQ (reference sequence). CDR3 length: 15 amino acids. CDR3 in DNA: TGTGCTAGCAGCTTGGGGGGGGACGGCACAGATACGCAGTATTTT. It is translated as CASSLGGDGTDTQYF.

This sequence joins TRBV30 and TRBJ1-2, with D perhaps TRBD1 (6 bases). There are 12 residues in the CDR3. The V gene's germline CDR1 is GTSNPN and CDR2 SVGIG (reference sequence). Deletions cut 5 bases from V and 4 bases from J, with 11 bases between. CDR3 bases: TGTGCCTGGGACAGGAGTCGCTATGGCTACACCTTC. Its translation is CAWDRSRYGYTF.

The chain is built from TRBV10-2 and TRBJ2-7; D not certain. The CDR3 extends over 17 amino acids. Germline V CDR1 and CDR2: WSHSY, SAAADI. V lost 3 bases, J lost 0 bases, and 18 bases lay in between. The CDR3 bases are TGCGCCAGCAGTGATATACCCCTGTTCGGTAGCTCCTACGAGCAGTACTTC. It yields the protein CASSDIPLFGSSYEQYF.

This chain links TRBV30 with TRBJ2-3; D not certain. V lost 4 bases and J lost 4, with 9 bases in between. The CDR3 is 12 residues long. Germline assignment: CDR1 GTSNPN and CDR2 SVGIG (reference sequence). The CDR3 region is CAWTQIADTQYF. The CDR3 DNA is TGTGCCTGGACACAAATCGCAGATACGCAGTATTTT.

This chain links TRBV2 with TRBJ2-3; D might be TRBD1 (5 bases). The CDR3 consists of 12 residues. Germline V gene lookup returns CDR1 SNHLY and CDR2 FYNNEI. Trimming took 10 bases from V and 4 from J, leaving 12 bases between them. CDR3 region: CATSMGPDTQYF. The CDR3 DNA is TGTGCCACCTCTATGGGGCCAGATACGCAGTATTTT.

This clone was detected once. CDR3 protein: CASSLDGGGQPQHF. The CDR3, as DNA: TGTGCCAGCAGTTTAGACGGGGGCGGTCAGCCCCAGCATTTT. The chain joins TRBV28 to TRBJ1-5; tentatively, D is TRBD1 (6 bases). This CDR3 contains 14 residues. Germline CDR1 is MDHEN and CDR2 is SYDVKM. V was trimmed by 2 bases and J by 6 bases, leaving 11 bases between them.

The chain uses TRBV18 and TRBJ1-1; D may be TRBD1 (6 bases). This CDR3 is built from 14 residues. V lost 5 bases and J 5 bases, leaving 15 bases between the germline ends. Per the germline V gene, CDR1 is KGHSH and CDR2 is LQKENI. In nucleotides, the CDR3 is TGTGCCAGCTCATCAATACAGGGAGGAACTGAAGCTTTCTTT. Translated, it gives CASSSIQGGTEAFF.

The gene calls are TRBV7-2 and TRBJ2-5; TRBD2 matches 8 bases. CDR3 length equals 18 residues. The V gene's germline CDR1 is SGHTA and CDR2 FQGNSA. V trimming: 4 bases; J trimming: 9 bases; junction bases outside the gene matches: 22. The CDR3 DNA follows: TGTGCCAGCAGCTCACTAGCGGAAATTCCGGGGGAAATTTCGGCCCAGTACTTC. Translation gives CASSSLAEIPGEISAQYF.

The chain is built from TRBV4-1 and TRBJ2-5; tentative D call: TRBD1 (6 bases). Germline V CDR1 and CDR2: MGHRA, YSYEKL. The CDR3 extends over 17 amino acids. V was cut by 1 base and J by 5 bases, with 20 bases left in between. CDR3 nucleotides: TGCGCCAGCAGCCAAGGTCTGGGGGCCCAAAGGGGGGAGACCCAGTACTTC. Its translation is CASSQGLGAQRGETQYF.

The J gene is TRBJ2-3, the V gene TRBV7-2, with 13 bases matching TRBD2. The CDR3 is made up of 16 amino acids. In germline, CDR1 is SGHTA, CDR2 FQGNSA. The V gene end was trimmed by 5 bases and the J gene end by 2 bases; junction bases not matched to a gene: 4. The CDR3 DNA reads as TGTGCCAGCAGCCAGACTAGCGGGAGGTCCACAGATACGCAGTATTTT. Its translation: CASSQTSGRSTDTQYF.

This clone turned up a few times. This rearrangement joins TRBV30 to TRBJ1-4; a weak D match, TRBD1 (5 bases). V was pared by 2 bases and J by 5 bases, with 9 bases between. CDR3 length: 13 amino acids. Germline CDR1 and CDR2: GTSNPN and SVGIG (reference sequence). The CDR3 region has the DNA TGTGCCTGGAGTAGGTCAGGGAATGAAAAACTGTTTTTT. Translating gives CAWSRSGNEKLFF.

The J gene is TRBJ2-7, the V gene TRBV6-5, with D possibly matching TRBD2 (5 bases). Germline CDR1 and CDR2: MNHEY and SVGAGI. V lost 6 bases and J 0 bases, leaving 9 bases between the germline ends. CDR3 length: 13 amino acids. CDR3 sequence reads: CASRNGNSYEQYF. DNA for the CDR3: TGTGCCAGCAGGAACGGGAACTCCTACGAGCAGTACTTC.

Notes on this clone: In the same sample, other DNA sequences code for this CDR3. The chain employs TRBV6-5 and TRBJ1-2, with TRBD1 matching over 7 bases. CDR3 size: 14 residues. With 0 bases clipped from V and 8 bases from J, the junction kept 6 bases outside the gene matches. Germline values: CDR1 MNHEY, CDR2 SVGAGI. The CDR3 nucleotides are TGTGCCAGCAGTTACTCGAGACAGGGTTACGGCTACACCTTC. Residues: CASSYSRQGYGYTF.

The chain links TRBV11-2 to TRBJ1-6, with D maybe TRBD1 (5 bases). Germline values: CDR1 SGHAT, CDR2 FQNNGV. This CDR3 contains 13 residues. With 2 bases removed from V and 17 bases from J, the gap between germline ends came to 16 bases. CDR3 bases: TGTGCCAGCAGCTTACTGGACACCGGTGGGGTCCACTTT. This sequence encodes CASSLLDTGGVHF.

The gene calls are TRBV30 and TRBJ2-4; D ambiguous. The CDR3 consists of 12 residues. V shed 6 bases and J shed 0 bases, with 6 bases lying between them. The germline gives CDR1 GTSNPN, CDR2 SVGIG (reference sequence). The CDR3 is CACREAKNIQYF. In DNA, the CDR3 is TGTGCCTGCAGAGAAGCCAAAAACATTCAGTACTTC.

The gene calls are TRBV9 and TRBJ2-2, with 8 bases aligning to TRBD2. Trimming at V came to 4 bases and at J to 0 bases, leaving 8 bases not matched to a gene. This CDR3 has 17 amino acids. Germline CDR1 SGDLS, CDR2 YYNGEE. The CDR3 reads CASSPRAGVTNTGELFF. DNA of the CDR3: TGTGCCAGCAGCCCCCGAGCGGGAGTCACGAACACCGGGGAGCTGTTTTTT.

This sequence joins TRBV18 and TRBJ2-7; 7 bases line up with TRBD1. The CDR3 contains 14 residues. Germline trimming cut 2 bases from V and 6 bases from J; bases unmatched to any gene: 7. CDR1 and CDR2 (germline): KGHSH, LQKENI. The CDR3 here is CASSPGTDQVEQYF. The CDR3 DNA is TGTGCCAGCTCACCAGGGACAGATCAGGTCGAGCAGTACTTC.

Note on this clone: Different DNA sequences within this sample yield the same CDR3. V usage is TRBV18 and J usage is TRBJ2-7; 9 bases fit TRBD1. From germline, CDR1 is KGHSH and CDR2 LQKENI. The CDR3 totals 14 residues. V dropped 5 bases and J dropped 0; count of bases not matched to a gene: 2. The CDR3 DNA reads as TGTGCCAGCTCAAGGACAGGGGTCTCCTACGAGCAGTACTTC. It is translated as CASSRTGVSYEQYF.

This chain links TRBV19 with TRBJ1-5, with D unclear. CDR1 and CDR2 (germline): LNHDA, SQIVND (reference sequence). The germline V and J ends were trimmed by 5 bases and 0 bases, with 8 bases remaining between them. This CDR3 contains 14 residues. The CDR3 sequence is CASSPWYSNQPQHF. DNA of the CDR3: TGTGCCAGTAGTCCGTGGTATAGCAATCAGCCCCAGCATTTT. The whole variable domain, filled in from reference TRBV19 and TRBJ1-5, reads DGGITQSPKYLFRKEGQNVTLSCEQNLNHDAMYWYRQDPGQGLRLIYYSQIVNDFQKGDIAEGYSVSREKKESFPLTVTSAQKNPTAFYLCASSPWYSNQPQHFGDGTRLSIL.

The V call is TRBV12-5, the J call TRBJ1-2, with 8 bases matching TRBD1. CDR1 is LGHNT, CDR2 FRNRAP, per germline. The V gene end was trimmed by 0 bases and the J gene end by 4 bases; junction bases not matched to a gene: 7. CDR3 size: 16 residues. CDR3 residues: CASGLVPSGQGYGYTF. The DNA of the CDR3 is TGTGCTAGTGGTTTGGTACCTTCAGGACAGGGCTATGGCTACACCTTC.

The CDR3: CASSATGGAGQPQHF. CDR3 DNA sequence: TGTGCCAGCAGTGCCACAGGGGGCGCGGGTCAGCCCCAGCATTTT. The V and J genes are TRBV25-1 and TRBJ1-5, with 9 bases fitting TRBD1. V lost 4 bases, J lost 6 bases, and 7 bases stayed unmatched. The CDR3 spans 15 residues. Germline-derived CDR1 and CDR2 are MGHDK and SYGVNS.

This clone was seen only once. The chain is built from TRBV20-1 and TRBJ2-3, with D possibly matching TRBD2 (6 bases). V lost 6 bases, J lost 8 bases, and 9 bases lay in between. This CDR3 comprises 10 residues. Germline CDR1 and CDR2: DFQATT and SNEGSKA (reference sequence). CDR3 amino acids: CSAFGGTQYF. In DNA, the CDR3 is TGCAGTGCCTTCGGGGGTACGCAGTATTTT.